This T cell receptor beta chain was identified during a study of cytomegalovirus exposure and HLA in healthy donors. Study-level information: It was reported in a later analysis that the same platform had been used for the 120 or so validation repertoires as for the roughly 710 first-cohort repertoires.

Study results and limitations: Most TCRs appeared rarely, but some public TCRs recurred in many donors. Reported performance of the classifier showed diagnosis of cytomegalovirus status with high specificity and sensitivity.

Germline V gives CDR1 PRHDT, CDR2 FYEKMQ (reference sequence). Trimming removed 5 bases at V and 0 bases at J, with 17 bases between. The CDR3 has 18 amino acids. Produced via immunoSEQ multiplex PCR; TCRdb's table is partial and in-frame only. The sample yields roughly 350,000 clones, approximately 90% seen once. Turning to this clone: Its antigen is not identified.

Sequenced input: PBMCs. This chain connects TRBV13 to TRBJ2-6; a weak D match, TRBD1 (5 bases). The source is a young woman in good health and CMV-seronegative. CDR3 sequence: CASSVMPRVDSGANVLTF. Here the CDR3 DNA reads TGTGCCAGCAGCGTGATGCCCAGGGTCGACTCTGGGGCCAACGTCCTGACTTTC.